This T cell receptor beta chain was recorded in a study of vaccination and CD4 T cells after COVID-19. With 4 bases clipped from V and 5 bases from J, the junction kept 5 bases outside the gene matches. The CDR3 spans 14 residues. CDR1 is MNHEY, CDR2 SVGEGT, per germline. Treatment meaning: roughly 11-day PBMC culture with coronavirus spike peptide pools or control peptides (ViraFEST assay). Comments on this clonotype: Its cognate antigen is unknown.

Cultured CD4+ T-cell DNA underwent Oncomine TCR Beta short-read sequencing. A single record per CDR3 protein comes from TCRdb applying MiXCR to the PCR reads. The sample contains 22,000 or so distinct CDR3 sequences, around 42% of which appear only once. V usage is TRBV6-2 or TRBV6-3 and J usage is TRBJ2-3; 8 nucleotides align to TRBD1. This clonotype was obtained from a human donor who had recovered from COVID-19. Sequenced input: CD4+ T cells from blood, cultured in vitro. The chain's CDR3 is CASSSRGLLDTQYF. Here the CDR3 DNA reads TGTGCCAGCAGTTCCAGGGGGCTCTTAGATACGCAGTATTTT.